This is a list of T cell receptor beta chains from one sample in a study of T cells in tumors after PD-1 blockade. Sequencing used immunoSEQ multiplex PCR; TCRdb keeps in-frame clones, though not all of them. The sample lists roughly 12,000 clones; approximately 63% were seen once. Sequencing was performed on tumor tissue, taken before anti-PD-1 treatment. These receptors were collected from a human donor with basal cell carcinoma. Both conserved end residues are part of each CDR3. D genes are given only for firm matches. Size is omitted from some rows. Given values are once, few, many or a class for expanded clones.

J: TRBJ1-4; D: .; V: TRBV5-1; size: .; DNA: TGCGCCAGCAGCTTGGTGGCAGGCGATGAAAAACTGTTTTTT; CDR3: CASSLVAGDEKLFF
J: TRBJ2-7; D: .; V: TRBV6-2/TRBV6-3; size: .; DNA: TGTGTCAGCAGCGCACCAGACACCTACGAGCAGTACTTC; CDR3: CVSSAPDTYEQYF
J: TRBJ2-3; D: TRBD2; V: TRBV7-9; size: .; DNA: TGTGCCAGCAGCTCGGGACTAGCGGGACAGGGAGATACGCAGTATTTT; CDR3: CASSSGLAGQGDTQYF
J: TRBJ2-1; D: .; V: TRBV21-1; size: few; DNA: TGTGCCAGCAGCATACCTGGCTCCCAGGCGGGCAAGGGGGGTGAGCAGTTCTTC; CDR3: CASSIPGSQAGKGGEQFF
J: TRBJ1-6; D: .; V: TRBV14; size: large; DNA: TGTGCCAGCAGCCAAGATGGATGGGCAGTAGATAATTCACCCCTCCACTTT; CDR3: CASSQDGWAVDNSPLHF
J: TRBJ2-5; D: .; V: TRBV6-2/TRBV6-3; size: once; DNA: TGTGCCAGCAGTAGGACGAAGACCCAGTACTTC; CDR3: CASSRTKTQYF
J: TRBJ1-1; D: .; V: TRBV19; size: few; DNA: TGTGCCAGTAGTATCTTGGTAAACACTGAAGCTTTCTTT; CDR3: CASSILVNTEAFF
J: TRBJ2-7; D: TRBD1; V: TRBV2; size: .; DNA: TGTGCCTCGGGACAGGGGCTAACCGAGCAGTACTTC; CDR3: CASGQGLTEQYF
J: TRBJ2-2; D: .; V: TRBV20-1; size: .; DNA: TGCAGTGCGCTTTACGACGGGGAGCTGTTTTTT; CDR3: CSALYDGELFF
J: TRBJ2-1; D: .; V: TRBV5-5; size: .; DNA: TGTGCCAGCAGCTCGCCATACAATGAGCAGTTCTTC; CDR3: CASSSPYNEQFF
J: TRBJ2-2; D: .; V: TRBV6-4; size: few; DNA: TGTGCCAGCAGTGACTCTTGGGGGCGCGGCACCGGGGAGCTGTTTTTT; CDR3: CASSDSWGRGTGELFF
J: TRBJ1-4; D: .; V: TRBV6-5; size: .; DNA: TGTGCCAGCAGATCTTCTGGGGGGAGACATGAAAAACTGTTTTTT; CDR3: CASRSSGGRHEKLFF
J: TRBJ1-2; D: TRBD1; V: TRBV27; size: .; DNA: TGTGCCAGCAGGATGACAGGGTGGATCTCTGGCTACACCTTC; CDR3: CASRMTGWISGYTF
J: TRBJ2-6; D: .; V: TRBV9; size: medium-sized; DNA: TGTGCCAGCAGCCCACCGATGTCCTCTGGGGCCAACGTCCTGACTTTC; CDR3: CASSPPMSSGANVLTF
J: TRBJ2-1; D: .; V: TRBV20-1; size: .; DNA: TGCAGTGCTAGTTGGGGGGGGCCGATCGATGAGCAGTTCTTC; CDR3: CSASWGGPIDEQFF
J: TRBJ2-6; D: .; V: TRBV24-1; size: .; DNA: TGTGCCACCAGTGATTTCGACGACTCTGGGGCCAACGTCCTGACTTTC; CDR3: CATSDFDDSGANVLTF
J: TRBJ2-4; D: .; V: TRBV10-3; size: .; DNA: TGTGCCATCAGTGAGCCCAGGACAGACATTCAGTACTTC; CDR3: CAISEPRTDIQYF
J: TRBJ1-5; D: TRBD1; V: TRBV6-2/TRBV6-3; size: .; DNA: TGTGCCAGCAGTTATGGAGGGGGCTTTGGCAATCAGCCCCAGCATTTT; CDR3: CASSYGGGFGNQPQHF
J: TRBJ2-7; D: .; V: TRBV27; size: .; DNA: TGTGCCAGCACGCCCGGGACGGGACTTTACGAGCAGTACTTC; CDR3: CASTPGTGLYEQYF
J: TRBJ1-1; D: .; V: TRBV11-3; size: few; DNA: TGTGCCAGCAGCCCCCGGAGGGGAACACTGGATGAAGCTTTCTTT; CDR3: CASSPRRGTLDEAFF
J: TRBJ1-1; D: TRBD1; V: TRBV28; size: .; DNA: TGTGCCAGCACCTACAGGGGGCGAGCTTTCTTT; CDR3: CASTYRGRAFF
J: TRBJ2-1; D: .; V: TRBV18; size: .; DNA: TGTGCCAGCTCACCACCGGACCGTTCCTTGGGCAATGAGCAGTTCTTC; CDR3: CASSPPDRSLGNEQFF
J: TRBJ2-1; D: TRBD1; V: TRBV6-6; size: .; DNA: TGTGCCAGCAGGGACAGGGGCTACGGTGAGGAGCAGTTCTTC; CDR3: CASRDRGYGEEQFF
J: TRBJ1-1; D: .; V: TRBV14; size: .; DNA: TGTGCCAGCAGCCAAGATGGGAGGGGAGTAGGGACTGAAGCTTTCTTT; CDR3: CASSQDGRGVGTEAFF
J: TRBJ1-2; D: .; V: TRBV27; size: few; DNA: TGTGCCAGCAGTTATAAGGGCTATGGCTACACCTTC; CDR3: CASSYKGYGYTF
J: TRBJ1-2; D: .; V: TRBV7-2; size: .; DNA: TGTGCCAGCAGCTTAGACCCATCTAACTATGGCTACACCTTC; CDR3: CASSLDPSNYGYTF
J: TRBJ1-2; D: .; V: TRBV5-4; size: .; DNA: TGTGCCAGCAGCTTGGGAGGGCGGACTACACCTATCTATGGCTACACCTTC; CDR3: CASSLGGRTTPIYGYTF
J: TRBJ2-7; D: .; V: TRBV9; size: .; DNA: TGTGCCGGATGGGGTGGGAAGAACGAGCAGTACTTC; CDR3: CAGWGGKNEQYF
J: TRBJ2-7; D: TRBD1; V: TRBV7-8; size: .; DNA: TGTGCCAGCAGCTTAGACAGGGGATACGAGCAGTACTTC; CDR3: CASSLDRGYEQYF
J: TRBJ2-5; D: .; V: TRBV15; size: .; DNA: TGTGCCACCAGCAGAGCCGGTCCAGGGACCCAGTACTTC; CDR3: CATSRAGPGTQYF
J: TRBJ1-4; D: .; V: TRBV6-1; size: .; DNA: TGTGCCAGCAGTGAGAGTCGGCAGGGAGGAAAACTGTTTTTT; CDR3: CASSESRQGGKLFF
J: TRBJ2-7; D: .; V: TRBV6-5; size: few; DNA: TGTGCCAGCAGCCCAGGGGGGTACTCCTACGAGCAGTACTTC; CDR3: CASSPGGYSYEQYF
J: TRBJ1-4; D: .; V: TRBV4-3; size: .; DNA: TGCGCCAGCAGCCATAAAACAGGTGAAAAACTGTTTTTT; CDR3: CASSHKTGEKLFF
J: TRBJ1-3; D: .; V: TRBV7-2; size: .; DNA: TGTGCCAGCAGCCCACAGGCACAGCAAAGAAACACCATATATTTT; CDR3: CASSPQAQQRNTIYF
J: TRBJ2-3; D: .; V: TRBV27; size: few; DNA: TGTGCCAGCAGTTTATCTAGGACTAGCACAGATACGCAGTATTTT; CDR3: CASSLSRTSTDTQYF
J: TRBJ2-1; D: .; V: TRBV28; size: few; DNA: TGTGCCAGCAGCGCGTGGGGGCTCGGAGGCAATGAGCAGTTCTTC; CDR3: CASSAWGLGGNEQFF
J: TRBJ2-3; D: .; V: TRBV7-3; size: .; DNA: TGTGCCAGCAGGTCCCCAAGCACAGATACGCAGTATTTT; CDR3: CASRSPSTDTQYF
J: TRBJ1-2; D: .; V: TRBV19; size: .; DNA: TGTGCCAGTAGTATCGACAGCCGTCCCAAGACTAACTATGGCTACACCTTC; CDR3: CASSIDSRPKTNYGYTF
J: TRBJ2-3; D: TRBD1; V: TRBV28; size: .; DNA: TGTGCCAGCAGTTTCGCCACAGGGGTTGGAGATACGCAGTATTTT; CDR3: CASSFATGVGDTQYF
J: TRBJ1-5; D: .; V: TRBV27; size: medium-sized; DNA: TGTGCCAGCAGTTTGGCGGGGAATCAGCCCCAGCATTTT; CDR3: CASSLAGNQPQHF
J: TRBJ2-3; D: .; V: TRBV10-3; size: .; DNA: TGTGCCATCAGTGAGTCGGGACTGGTCCATCTTCCCATCGGCACAGATACGCAGTATTTT; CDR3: CAISESGLVHLPIGTDTQYF
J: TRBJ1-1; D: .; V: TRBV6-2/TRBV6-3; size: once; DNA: TGTGCCAGCAGTCTACGGGGGGTATTCACTGAAGCTTTCTTT; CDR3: CASSLRGVFTEAFF
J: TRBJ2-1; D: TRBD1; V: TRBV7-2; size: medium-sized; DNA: TGTGCCAGCAGCCGGGACAGGGGAGGCAATGAGCAGTTCTTC; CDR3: CASSRDRGGNEQFF
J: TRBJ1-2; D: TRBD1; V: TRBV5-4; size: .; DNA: TGTGCCAGCAGCTTTGGAGGAGATCAGTCGGGACAGCCGGGAATATCGGTCACCTTC; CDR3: CASSFGGDQSGQPGISVTF
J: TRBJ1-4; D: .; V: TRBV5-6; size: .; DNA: TGTGCCAGCAGTCGACTCACGGACAGTAATGAAAAACTGTTTTTT; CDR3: CASSRLTDSNEKLFF
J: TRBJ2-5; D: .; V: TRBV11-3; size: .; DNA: TGTGCCAGCAGCTTAGGCTTCTTCCAAGAGACCCAGTACTTC; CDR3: CASSLGFFQETQYF
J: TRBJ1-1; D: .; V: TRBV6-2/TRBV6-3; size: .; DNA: TGTGCCAGCAGTTACTCTTGGCGGGCCAGGACCTCGCGCGACCCTGAAGCTTTCTTT; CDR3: CASSYSWRARTSRDPEAFF
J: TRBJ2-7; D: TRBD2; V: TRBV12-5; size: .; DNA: TGTGCTAGTGGTTTGACGGGACTAGGAACCTACGAGCAGTACTTC; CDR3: CASGLTGLGTYEQYF
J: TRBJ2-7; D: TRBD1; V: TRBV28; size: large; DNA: TGTGCCGTCCACGGGGGACAGGTGAACTACGAGCAGTACTTC; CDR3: CAVHGGQVNYEQYF
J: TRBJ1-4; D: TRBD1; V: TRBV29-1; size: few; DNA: TGCAGCGTCGGGACAGGGAATGAAAAACTGTTTTTT; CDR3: CSVGTGNEKLFF
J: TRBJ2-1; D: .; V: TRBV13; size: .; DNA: TGTGCCAGCAGCTTAAGAGGAGCCCCCTCCTACAATGAGCAGTTCTTC; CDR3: CASSLRGAPSYNEQFF